These 2 T cell receptor beta chains came from one sample sequenced in a study of cytomegalovirus exposure and HLA in healthy donors. Vbeta (60) and Jbeta (13) primers were used in the PCR. Here immunoSEQ multiplex PCR was the method, and the copy in TCRdb shows in-frame clones only, minus some. The sample gives some 150,000 clones, approximately 71% of which show up once; 3.3% is in the top ten. Sequences were obtained from PBMCs. All receptors derive from a man aged 35 to 55 in good health and CMV-seronegative.

The gene calls are TRBV19 and TRBJ1-1; D may be TRBD1 (5 bases). This CDR3 contains 15 residues. Germline V gene sequence: CDR1 LNHDA, CDR2 SQIVND (reference sequence). V was shortened by 3 bases and J by 2 bases, with 13 bases between the two germline ends. This CDR3 is CASSIPGGVNTEAFF. DNA for the CDR3: TGTGCCAGTAGTATCCCAGGAGGGGTAAACACTGAAGCTTTCTTT.

The chain is built from TRBV28 and TRBJ2-7, with no clear D. The V end was cut by 6 bases, the J end by 2 bases, with 5 bases between. The germline V gene encodes CDR1 MDHEN and CDR2 SYDVKM. CDR3 length equals 11 residues. CDR3 DNA sequence: TGTGCCAGCAGGTACACCTACGAGCAGTACTTC. This codes for CASRYTYEQYF.